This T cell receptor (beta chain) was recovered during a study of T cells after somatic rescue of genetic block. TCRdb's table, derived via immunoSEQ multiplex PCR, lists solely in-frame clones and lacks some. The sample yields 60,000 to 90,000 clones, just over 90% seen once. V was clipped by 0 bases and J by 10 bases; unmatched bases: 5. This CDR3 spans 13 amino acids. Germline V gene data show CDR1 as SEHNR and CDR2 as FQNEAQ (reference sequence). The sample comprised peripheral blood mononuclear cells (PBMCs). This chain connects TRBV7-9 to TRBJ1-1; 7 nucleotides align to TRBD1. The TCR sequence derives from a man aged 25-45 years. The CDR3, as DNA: TGTGCCAGCAGCTTAGCGAGGGGGCTAGGAGCTTTCTTT. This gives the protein CASSLARGLGAFF.